A single sample gave rise to the 29 T cell receptor beta chains below, sequenced in a study of cytomegalovirus exposure and HLA in healthy donors. PCR involved 60 Vbeta and 13 Jbeta primers. Some clones are missing from TCRdb's copy, which holds only in-frame ones; the method was immunoSEQ multiplex PCR. Here the sample spans roughly 130,000 clones, less than 85% being singletons. The sample comprised PBMCs. These receptors originate from a man aged 35-49 years in good health and CMV-seronegative.

The chain has TRBV7-9 and TRBJ2-1; maybe TRBD2 (6 bases). Trimming pared 2 bases from V and 8 bases from J, leaving 22 bases between. The CDR3 spans 17 residues. CDR1 SEHNR and CDR2 FQNEAQ come from the germline V gene (reference sequence). CDR3 in amino acids: CASSLSRRLDPLDEQFF. CDR3 nucleotides: TGTGCCAGCAGCTTAAGTCGCAGACTAGACCCCTTGGATGAGCAGTTCTTC.

The count of this clone is one. The chain carries TRBV30 and TRBJ2-5; 10 nucleotides agree with TRBD2. The V gene's germline CDR1 is GTSNPN and CDR2 SVGIG (reference sequence). V lost 4 bases, J lost 8 bases, and 4 bases stayed unmatched. The CDR3 consists of 12 residues. The CDR3 loop is CAWTSGSYTQYF. In DNA form, the CDR3 reads TGTGCCTGGACTAGCGGGAGTTACACCCAGTACTTC.

Of note for this clone: It is likely a read error, because the conserved phenylalanine at the end of the CDR3 is missing. The chain employs TRBV30 and TRBJ1-1, with D hard to call. Trimming pared 3 bases from V and 4 bases from J, leaving 12 bases between. The CDR3 is 13 residues long. The germline CDR1 and CDR2 sequences are GTSNPN and SVGIG (reference sequence). The CDR3 protein is CAWRRTEGTEAFV. The CDR3 bases are TGTGCCTGGAGGAGAACGGAGGGCACTGAAGCTTTCGTT.

CDR3 DNA: TGTGCCAGCAGCCAAGAAAGACAGGGCTCTCGTCCCCTCCACTTT. The encoded protein is CASSQERQGSRPLHF. This chain uses TRBV4-2 with TRBJ1-6; the match to TRBD1 covers 7 bases. The germline V gene has CDR1 LGHNA and CDR2 YNFKEQ. The CDR3 covers 15 residues. V was pared by 0 bases and J by 13 bases, with 9 bases of the junction left unmatched.

The J gene is TRBJ2-7, the V gene TRBV9; 8 bases align to TRBD1. Germline CDR1 SGDLS, CDR2 YYNGEE. CDR3 size: 15 residues. Trimming took 0 bases from V and 4 from J; bases not matched to a gene: 6. CDR3 in amino acids: CASSVGIQGVYEQYF. In nucleotides, the CDR3 is TGTGCCAGCAGCGTAGGGATACAGGGGGTTTACGAGCAGTACTTC. The full variable domain, completed using reference TRBV9 and TRBJ2-7, is DSGVTQTPKHLITATGQRVTLRCSPRSGDLSVYWYQQSLDQGLQFLIQYYNGEERAKGNILERFSAQQFPDLHSELNLSSLELGDSALYFCASSVGIQGVYEQYFGPGTRLTVT.

J is TRBJ1-4 and V is TRBV2; tentatively, D is TRBD1 (5 bases). The CDR3 length is 14 residues. Per germline, CDR1 SNHLY and CDR2 FYNNEI. The ends were cut back, 8 bases at V and 0 bases at J, with 10 bases in the middle. The CDR3 nucleotides read TGTGCCAGCCGGGGGGTAGCAACTAATGAAAAACTGTTTTTT. This gives the protein CASRGVATNEKLFF.

The chain links TRBV30 to TRBJ2-5; D perhaps matches TRBD1 (6 bases). The J call is in doubt because the DNA end fits TRBJ2-7 better. The CDR3 totals 14 residues. Looked up from germline, CDR1 is GTSNPN and CDR2 is SVGIG (reference sequence). This CDR3 is CAWTRTVSSYEQYF. Here the CDR3 DNA reads TGTGCCTGGACCCGGACAGTCAGCTCCTACGAGCAGTACTTC.

The chain carries TRBV28 and TRBJ1-2; TRBD1 aligns across 8 bases. This CDR3 is 14 amino acids long. Germline trimming cut 6 bases from V and 7 bases from J; bases unmatched to any gene: 10. Per germline, CDR1 MDHEN and CDR2 SYDVKM. The DNA for the CDR3 is TGTGCCAGCAGCCTAAATACAGGGGGTAGTGGCTACACCTTC. Protein: CASSLNTGGSGYTF.

This chain uses TRBV28 with TRBJ1-1, with a weak D call TRBD1 (6 bases). The CDR3 has 14 residues. V lost 5 bases, J lost 1 base, and 11 bases lay in between. The germline gives CDR1 MDHEN, CDR2 SYDVKM. The CDR3 DNA sequence: TGTGCCAGCAGTCCGCCGACAGGGAACACTGAAGCTTTCTTT. As protein: CASSPPTGNTEAFF. Based on the CDR3 plus reference TRBV28 and TRBJ1-1, the full variable domain is DVKVTQSSRYLVKRTGEKVFLECVQDMDHENMFWYRQDPGLGLRLIYFSYDVKMKEKGDIPEGYSVSREKKERFSLILESASTNQTSMYLCASSPPTGNTEAFFGQGTRLTVV.

This rearrangement joins TRBV2 to TRBJ2-3; possibly TRBD2 for D (6 bases). CDR1 is SNHLY, CDR2 FYNNEI, per germline. CDR3 length: 15 residues. V lost 4 bases, J lost 1 base, and 12 bases lay in between. This chain's CDR3 is CASSGRSSGTDTQYF. DNA for the CDR3: TGTGCCAGCAGTGGGAGGTCTAGCGGCACAGATACGCAGTATTTT. The whole variable domain, remainder taken from reference TRBV2 and TRBJ2-3, is EPEVTQTPSHQVTQMGQEVILRCVPISNHLYFYWYRQILGQKVEFLVSFYNNEISEKSEIFDDQFSVERPDGSNFTLKIRSTKLEDSAMYFCASSGRSSGTDTQYFGPGTRLTVL.

In its sample, this clone was seen a few times. This chain links TRBV2 with TRBJ1-1, with a tentative D call TRBD1 (6 bases). V lost 5 bases to trimming and J lost 4 bases, with 14 bases between them. The germline gives CDR1 SNHLY, CDR2 FYNNEI. The CDR3 runs to 14 residues. CDR3 bases: TGTGCCAGCAGTCCAGAGGGGGAGAGCACTGAAGCTTTCTTT. It translates to CASSPEGESTEAFF.

CDR3 coding DNA: TGTGCCAGCAGTTCGCCCGGGACAGGGGCCTACGAGCAGTACTTC. Translation gives CASSSPGTGAYEQYF. The chain employs TRBV28 and TRBJ2-7; 10 bases match TRBD1. Germline trimming cut 4 bases from V and 2 bases from J; bases unmatched to any gene: 5. The CDR3 is 15 amino acids. In germline, CDR1 is MDHEN, CDR2 SYDVKM.

The rearrangement joins TRBV9 to TRBJ2-3; 10 bases line up with TRBD2. This CDR3 has 16 residues. In germline, CDR1 is SGDLS, CDR2 YYNGEE. With V trimmed by 0 bases and J by 4 bases, 5 bases remained unmatched. This CDR3 is CASSVDSLAGADTQYF. CDR3 bases: TGTGCCAGCAGCGTAGACTCCCTAGCGGGAGCAGATACGCAGTATTTT.

The J gene is TRBJ2-1, the V gene TRBV5-1; D perhaps matches TRBD1 (6 bases). Trimming took 4 bases from V and 7 from J, leaving 12 bases between them. CDR1 is SGHRS and CDR2 is YFSETQ in the germline V gene. The CDR3 spans 13 residues. CDR3 sequence reads: CASSRMGQNEQFF. CDR3 bases: TGCGCCAGCAGCCGGATGGGACAAAATGAGCAGTTCTTC.

This clone appeared a few times. The rearrangement joins TRBV25-1 to TRBJ2-7; D may be TRBD2 (6 bases). V gave up 10 bases and J gave up 3 bases, with 16 bases separating them. CDR1 and CDR2 from the germline V gene are MGHDK and SYGVNS. The CDR3 covers 13 residues. The CDR3 protein is CATGAGTLYEQYF. The CDR3 region has the DNA TGTGCCACCGGAGCTGGGACTCTCTACGAGCAGTACTTC.

This clone was observed once. This rearrangement joins TRBV7-9 to TRBJ2-3, with 7 nucleotides matching TRBD2. V was clipped by 1 base and J by 0 bases; unmatched bases: 10. This CDR3 spans 18 amino acids. From germline, CDR1 is SEHNR and CDR2 FQNEAQ (reference sequence). The CDR3 DNA follows: TGTGCCAGCAGCTTAGGGGCTAGCGGACGCCTTAGCACAGATACGCAGTATTTT. This codes for CASSLGASGRLSTDTQYF.

This clone appeared once. This chain uses TRBV27 with TRBJ2-2; 7 bases are a match to TRBD1. The trim removed 6 bases at V and 5 bases at J, leaving 9 bases unmatched. The germline V gene has CDR1 MNHEY and CDR2 SMNVEV (reference sequence). The CDR3 spans 15 residues. CDR3 loop: CASSRGTDSTGELFF. The DNA for the CDR3 is TGTGCCAGCAGCCGTGGGACAGACAGTACCGGGGAGCTGTTTTTT.

The chain links TRBV5-1 to TRBJ2-3, with 9 bases that match TRBD1. Germline trimming cut 4 bases from V and 1 base from J; bases unmatched to any gene: 4. The germline V gene encodes CDR1 SGHRS and CDR2 YFSETQ. CDR3 size: 15 residues. The CDR3 DNA is TGCGCCAGCAGCCGGAGACAGGGGGGCACAGATACGCAGTATTTT. It codes for CASSRRQGGTDTQYF.

This chain joins TRBV2 and TRBJ2-5; 7 positions agree with TRBD1. The CDR3 contains 15 residues. The V and J ends lost 5 bases and 2 bases, in that order; junction bases with no gene match: 8. Germline assignment: CDR1 SNHLY and CDR2 FYNNEI. CDR3 in amino acids: CASSLQSGGQETQYF. CDR3 in DNA: TGTGCCAGCAGTCTCCAGTCAGGGGGTCAAGAGACCCAGTACTTC.

The chain couples TRBV2 to TRBJ1-1; a possible D gene is TRBD1 (6 bases). Germline CDR1 is SNHLY and CDR2 is FYNNEI. V lost 5 bases to trimming and J lost 0 bases, with 10 bases between them. There are 14 residues in the CDR3. The CDR3 DNA reads as TGTGCCAGCAGTCCCCGGACAGTGAACACTGAAGCTTTCTTT. Encoded protein: CASSPRTVNTEAFF.

V is TRBV2 and J is TRBJ2-5; possibly TRBD2 for D (5 bases). V was clipped by 2 bases and J by 7 bases, with 11 bases between them. Germline V gene lookup returns CDR1 SNHLY and CDR2 FYNNEI. The CDR3 has 13 residues. The CDR3 region has the DNA TGTGCCAGCAGTGAAAGTAGCGTGGGGACCCAGTACTTC. Amino acids: CASSESSVGTQYF.

Comments on this clone: Other DNA sequences within the sample encode an identical CDR3. V usage is TRBV29-1 and J usage is TRBJ2-6; no clear D. Trimming took off 3 bases at V and 0 bases at J, with 3 bases between the two ends. This CDR3 is 13 amino acids long. Germline V gene sequence: CDR1 SQVTM, CDR2 ANQGSEA. As DNA, the CDR3 is TGCAGCGTTGACAGCTCTGGGGCCAACGTCCTGACTTTC. It translates to CSVDSSGANVLTF.

This clone was observed a single time. The V and J genes are TRBV7-9 and TRBJ2-1; 10 bases are a match to TRBD2. CDR3 length: 14 residues. CDR1 is SEHNR, CDR2 FQNEAQ, per germline (reference sequence). V shed 5 bases and J 11 bases; nucleotides not matched to a gene: 9. CDR3 nucleotide sequence: TGTGCCAGCAGCCCAGGACTAGCGGCCACAAAGCAGTTCTTC. It specifies CASSPGLAATKQFF. Based on the CDR3 plus reference TRBV7-9 and TRBJ2-1, the full variable domain is DTGVSQNPRHKITKRGQNVTFRCDPISEHNRLYWYRQTLGQGPEFLTYFQNEAQLEKSRLLSDRFSAERPKGSFSTLEIQRTEQGDSAMYLCASSPGLAATKQFFGPGTRLTVL.

This CDR3 reads CAAGGTPGTEAFF. DNA for the CDR3: TGTGCCGCGGGGGGAACCCCGGGGACTGAAGCTTTCTTT. J is TRBJ1-1 and V is TRBV2; D possibly corresponds to TRBD1 (5 bases). Per the germline V gene, CDR1 is SNHLY and CDR2 is FYNNEI. V was shortened by 11 bases and J by 5 bases, with 18 bases between the two germline ends. The CDR3 spans 13 residues.

This chain joins TRBV5-1 and TRBJ2-1; D gene unclear. V was shortened by 1 base and J by 5 bases, with 13 bases between the two germline ends. From germline, CDR1 is SGHRS and CDR2 YFSETQ. The CDR3 has 15 residues. CDR3 protein: CASSLPRTTNNEQFF. The CDR3 bases are TGCGCCAGCAGCTTGCCCCGCACCACTAACAATGAGCAGTTCTTC.

The chain recombines TRBV29-1 with TRBJ2-7; possibly TRBD2 for D (5 bases). This CDR3 contains 14 residues. Germline loops: CDR1 SQVTM, CDR2 ANQGSEA. Trimming stripped 8 bases from V and 3 bases from J, with 20 bases between. The CDR3 DNA is TGCAGCTACTCCGAGGACTCATCTCGCTACGAGCAGTACTTC. This translates into CSYSEDSSRYEQYF.

The rearrangement uses TRBV5-1 and TRBJ2-2; 10 nucleotides agree with TRBD2. CDR1 is SGHRS and CDR2 is YFSETQ in the germline V gene. The CDR3 spans 17 residues. Trimming at V came to 4 bases and at J to 4 bases, leaving 10 bases not matched to a gene. CDR3 in amino acids: CASSTTSTSGITGELFF. The CDR3 DNA reads as TGCGCCAGCAGCACTACTTCAACTAGCGGGATCACCGGGGAGCTGTTTTTT.

The V gene is TRBV5-1, the J gene TRBJ2-1; 12 bases are a match to TRBD2. The CDR3 consists of 16 residues. J lost 7 bases, V lost 1 base, and 6 bases had no gene match. Germline V gene data show CDR1 as SGHRS and CDR2 as YFSETQ. The CDR3 region is CASSLTASGRANEQFF. The CDR3 bases are TGCGCCAGCAGCTTGACGGCTAGCGGGAGGGCAAATGAGCAGTTCTTC.

This clone was seen once. The rearrangement joins TRBV4-2 to TRBJ2-2; 7 bases are shared with TRBD1. V was clipped by 4 bases and J by 3 bases; unmatched bases: 8. The CDR3 covers 16 residues. Germline CDR1 and CDR2: LGHNA and YNFKEQ. The CDR3 spells CASSRWTGGDTGELFF. As DNA, the CDR3 is TGTGCCAGCAGCCGCTGGACAGGCGGCGACACCGGGGAGCTGTTTTTT.